This T cell receptor beta chain emerged from a study of cytomegalovirus exposure and HLA in healthy donors. Overall study context: Prior work identified some 120 million unique TCR beta sequences in around 170 million T cells. A data release that came early held tens of millions of unique TCRs from HLA-typed donors. Study observations and caveats: Roughly even sequencing depth across donors was the assumption behind the presence/absence analyses. A missense DCLRE1C variant was associated with V- and J-gene trimming of TCR beta chains in a later analysis, and an independent cohort replicated the association.

Vbeta (60) and Jbeta (13) primers were used in the PCR. The method was immunoSEQ multiplex PCR; TCRdb's version includes in-frame clones alone and lacks a portion of them. The sample records around 150,000 clones, approximately 80% being singletons. With respect to this clone: No antigen is known for it.

The receptor was derived from a woman aged 40 to 50 in good health and CMV-seronegative. The source material was PBMCs.

The CDR3 spells CASSPMEDTEAFF. In DNA, the CDR3 is TGTGCCAGCTCACCAATGGAGGATACTGAAGCTTTCTTT. The chain links TRBV18 to TRBJ1-1; no reliable D call. V lost 2 bases, J lost 5 bases, and 9 bases lay in between. This CDR3 contains 13 residues. Germline-derived CDR1 and CDR2 are KGHSH and LQKENI.